This entry is about one T cell receptor beta chain. Its antigen is not identified. This specimen belongs to a study of resident and recirculating memory T cells in vitiligo. Regarding the study as a whole: TCR sequences were not conserved across biopsy sites or patients.

Per the germline V gene, CDR1 is SGHDT and CDR2 is YYEEEE. The CDR3 spans 14 residues. The ends were cut back, 1 base at V and 4 bases at J, with 11 bases in the middle. No vitiligo treatment was given during the prior three months. The repertoire was sequenced with immunoSEQ multiplex PCR; TCRdb's copy has only in-frame clones and lacks some. This repertoire shows 55,000 to 75,000 clones, more than 85% found once; its top ten account for less than 5%. The rearrangement uses TRBV5-6 and TRBJ1-2; a weak D match, TRBD1 (6 bases). This clonotype was sampled from a male donor with vitiligo. The sample consisted of blood. CDR3 amino acids: CASSLMGAIYGYTF. In nucleotides, the CDR3 is TGTGCCAGCAGCTTGATGGGGGCGATCTATGGCTACACCTTC.